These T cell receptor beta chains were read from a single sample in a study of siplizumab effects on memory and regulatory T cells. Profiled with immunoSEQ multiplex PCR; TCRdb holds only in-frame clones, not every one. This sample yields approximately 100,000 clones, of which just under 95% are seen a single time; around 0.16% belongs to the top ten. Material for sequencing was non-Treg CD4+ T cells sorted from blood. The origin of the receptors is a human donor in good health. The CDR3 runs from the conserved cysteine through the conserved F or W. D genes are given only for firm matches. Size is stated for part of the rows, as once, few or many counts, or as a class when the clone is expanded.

CDR3nt: TGTGCCAGGCCAGGGGCAGCCGGAAACACCATATATTTT
CDR3aa: CARPGAAGNTIYF
v_gene: TRBV7-9
j_gene: TRBJ1-3
abundance: NA
d_gene: NA

CDR3nt: TGTGCCAGCAGCTCCTCCACCGTGGTAAACAATGAGCAGTTCTTC
CDR3aa: CASSSSTVVNNEQFF
v_gene: TRBV7-3
j_gene: TRBJ2-1
abundance: NA
d_gene: NA

CDR3nt: TGTGCCAGCACAGGCAGCTCCTACGAGCAGTACTTC
CDR3aa: CASTGSSYEQYF
v_gene: TRBV6-6
j_gene: TRBJ2-7
abundance: NA
d_gene: NA

CDR3nt: TGTGCTAGTGGTTCCCCGACTAGCGGGGGGGCCGGGGAGCAGTTCTTC
CDR3aa: CASGSPTSGGAGEQFF
v_gene: TRBV12-5
j_gene: TRBJ2-1
abundance: NA
d_gene: TRBD2

CDR3nt: TGTGCCAGCAGCCTCGAAAGCTCTGGAAACACCATATATTTT
CDR3aa: CASSLESSGNTIYF
v_gene: TRBV7-6
j_gene: TRBJ1-3
abundance: once
d_gene: NA

CDR3nt: TGTGCCAGCAGCCCCCAAACAGGGAGAGGATTGGAGACCCAGTACTTC
CDR3aa: CASSPQTGRGLETQYF
v_gene: TRBV5-5
j_gene: TRBJ2-5
abundance: NA
d_gene: NA

CDR3nt: TGTGCCAGCAAACTAAGGGACACTGGAAACACCATATATTTT
CDR3aa: CASKLRDTGNTIYF
v_gene: TRBV6-5
j_gene: TRBJ1-3
abundance: NA
d_gene: NA

CDR3nt: TGCGCCAGCAGACCACCGGCGTCGGCCAGCTCCTATAATTCACCCCTCCACTTT
CDR3aa: CASRPPASASSYNSPLHF
v_gene: TRBV4-1
j_gene: TRBJ1-6
abundance: NA
d_gene: NA

CDR3nt: TGTGCCAGCAGCCCTACAGGGGCCGGAGGCGGGGCCAACGTCCTGACTTTC
CDR3aa: CASSPTGAGGGANVLTF
v_gene: TRBV28
j_gene: TRBJ2-6
abundance: NA
d_gene: TRBD1

CDR3nt: TGTGCCAGCAGCTTTACAGGGGACACTGAAGCTTTCTTT
CDR3aa: CASSFTGDTEAFF
v_gene: TRBV11-2
j_gene: TRBJ1-1
abundance: NA
d_gene: TRBD1

CDR3nt: TGTGCCAGCAGCTCGACCAGGGGCTCACGGGGGGCCAACGTCCTGACTTTC
CDR3aa: CASSSTRGSRGANVLTF
v_gene: TRBV7-9
j_gene: TRBJ2-6
abundance: NA
d_gene: NA

CDR3nt: TGTGCCAGCTCACAGACGGAGGGGCAGAGGGAAAAACTGTTTTTT
CDR3aa: CASSQTEGQREKLFF
v_gene: TRBV18
j_gene: TRBJ1-4
abundance: NA
d_gene: NA

CDR3nt: TGTGCCAGCAGCCGGACGGAGGAGACCCAGTACTTC
CDR3aa: CASSRTEETQYF
v_gene: TRBV11-2
j_gene: TRBJ2-5
abundance: once
d_gene: NA

CDR3nt: TGTGCCATCAGTGAAAAAACTGAAGCTTTCTTT
CDR3aa: CAISEKTEAFF
v_gene: TRBV10-3
j_gene: TRBJ1-1
abundance: NA
d_gene: NA

CDR3nt: TGTGCCAGCAGCGGAACTTCCGGTGCTTTCTTT
CDR3aa: CASSGTSGAFF
v_gene: TRBV28
j_gene: TRBJ1-1
abundance: NA
d_gene: NA

CDR3nt: TGTGCCAGCTCACCACCTAGCGGGGGGGCCAGGTATGAGCAGTTCTTC
CDR3aa: CASSPPSGGARYEQFF
v_gene: TRBV18
j_gene: TRBJ2-1
abundance: NA
d_gene: TRBD2

CDR3nt: TGTGCCAGCAGTCTCGGGACCTTAGGGGCAGATACGCAGTATTTT
CDR3aa: CASSLGTLGADTQYF
v_gene: TRBV6-5
j_gene: TRBJ2-3
abundance: once
d_gene: NA

CDR3nt: TGTGCCATCAGTGAGTCGTCGGCGGGGGGGCCGGGAGAGCAGTACTTC
CDR3aa: CAISESSAGGPGEQYF
v_gene: TRBV10-3
j_gene: TRBJ2-7
abundance: NA
d_gene: TRBD2

CDR3nt: TGTGCCACCGCCATAGACAGGTCCACTGAAGCTTTCTTT
CDR3aa: CATAIDRSTEAFF
v_gene: TRBV15
j_gene: TRBJ1-1
abundance: NA
d_gene: NA

CDR3nt: TGCGCCAGCAGCGAGCTAGTGGGTGAGACCCAGTACTTC
CDR3aa: CASSELVGETQYF
v_gene: TRBV5-1
j_gene: TRBJ2-5
abundance: NA
d_gene: NA

CDR3nt: TGTGCCAGCAGACCGGGGTTCTGGGGTGCAGAGGACACAGATACGCAGTATTTT
CDR3aa: CASRPGFWGAEDTDTQYF
v_gene: TRBV28
j_gene: TRBJ2-3
abundance: NA
d_gene: NA

CDR3nt: TGTGCCTGGAGAACGGGGGTGGGGACTAATGAAAAACTGTTTTTT
CDR3aa: CAWRTGVGTNEKLFF
v_gene: TRBV30
j_gene: TRBJ1-4
abundance: NA
d_gene: NA

CDR3nt: TGCGCCAGCAGCCCCGGACAGGGCAACTATGGCTACACCTTC
CDR3aa: CASSPGQGNYGYTF
v_gene: TRBV5-1
j_gene: TRBJ1-2
abundance: NA
d_gene: TRBD1

CDR3nt: TGTGCCAGCTCACCAAACAAAAACAATCAGCCCCAGCATTTT
CDR3aa: CASSPNKNNQPQHF
v_gene: TRBV18
j_gene: TRBJ1-5
abundance: NA
d_gene: NA

CDR3nt: TGTGCCAGCAGCTTTTACAGGGCGGGCACCGGGGAGCTGTTTTTT
CDR3aa: CASSFYRAGTGELFF
v_gene: TRBV7-6
j_gene: TRBJ2-2
abundance: NA
d_gene: NA

CDR3nt: TGTGCCAGCAGTAAGGACTATAGCACAGATACGCAGTATTTT
CDR3aa: CASSKDYSTDTQYF
v_gene: TRBV2
j_gene: TRBJ2-3
abundance: NA
d_gene: NA

CDR3nt: TGTGCCAGTACCCCACGACGGCGGGGGGGTACAGATACGCAGTATTTT
CDR3aa: CASTPRRRGGTDTQYF
v_gene: TRBV19
j_gene: TRBJ2-3
abundance: NA
d_gene: TRBD2

CDR3nt: TGTGCCAGCAGTATTGGCGTGAGGGAGGCCCAGTACTTC
CDR3aa: CASSIGVREAQYF
v_gene: TRBV27
j_gene: TRBJ2-5
abundance: NA
d_gene: NA

CDR3nt: TGTGCCAGCAGTTACAATGCCTTAGCTCGGGGCTACACCTTC
CDR3aa: CASSYNALARGYTF
v_gene: TRBV6-5
j_gene: TRBJ1-2
abundance: NA
d_gene: NA

CDR3nt: TGCGCCAGCAGCCCCCGCTCCCCCACAGATACGCAGTATTTT
CDR3aa: CASSPRSPTDTQYF
v_gene: TRBV5-1
j_gene: TRBJ2-3
abundance: NA
d_gene: NA

CDR3nt: TGTGCCAGCAGTGCGTCATTTGGAGATACGCAGTATTTT
CDR3aa: CASSASFGDTQYF
v_gene: TRBV6-4
j_gene: TRBJ2-3
abundance: NA
d_gene: NA

CDR3nt: TGTGCCATCAGTGGACAGGGGCTAGATGGCTACACCTTC
CDR3aa: CAISGQGLDGYTF
v_gene: TRBV10-3
j_gene: TRBJ1-2
abundance: NA
d_gene: TRBD1

CDR3nt: TGTGCCAGCAGTGACCCCCGGGGGCCCAAGGGCTATGGCTACACCTTC
CDR3aa: CASSDPRGPKGYGYTF
v_gene: TRBV6-1
j_gene: TRBJ1-2
abundance: NA
d_gene: NA

CDR3nt: TGTGCCAGCAGCTTAGGACTAGCGGGGAGCACAGATACGCAGTATTTT
CDR3aa: CASSLGLAGSTDTQYF
v_gene: TRBV11-2
j_gene: TRBJ2-3
abundance: NA
d_gene: TRBD2

CDR3nt: TGTGCCAGCAGCTTAGTTGGACAGGGGACAGTGCAGTACTTC
CDR3aa: CASSLVGQGTVQYF
v_gene: TRBV7-2
j_gene: TRBJ2-7
abundance: NA
d_gene: TRBD1

CDR3nt: TGCGCCAGCAGTAGTCTAGCCGTGACCGGGGAGCTGTTTTTT
CDR3aa: CASSSLAVTGELFF
v_gene: TRBV5-1
j_gene: TRBJ2-2
abundance: NA
d_gene: NA

CDR3nt: TGTGCCAGCAGCCTCCTTAGCGGGGGGGCGGGAGATACGCAGTATTTT
CDR3aa: CASSLLSGGAGDTQYF
v_gene: TRBV7-2
j_gene: TRBJ2-3
abundance: few
d_gene: TRBD2

CDR3nt: TGTGCCAGCTCACCGTTTCAACCAATAGGAGGCACCGGGGAGCTGTTTTTT
CDR3aa: CASSPFQPIGGTGELFF
v_gene: TRBV18
j_gene: TRBJ2-2
abundance: NA
d_gene: NA

CDR3nt: TGTGCCAGCAGTTACTCGGCCGGGGGGAACTACGAGCAGTACTTC
CDR3aa: CASSYSAGGNYEQYF
v_gene: TRBV6-6
j_gene: TRBJ2-7
abundance: NA
d_gene: TRBD2

CDR3nt: TGTGCCAGCAAGAGGGGGGAGTTTGGGAACACTGAAGCTTTCTTT
CDR3aa: CASKRGEFGNTEAFF
v_gene: TRBV27
j_gene: TRBJ1-1
abundance: once
d_gene: NA

CDR3nt: TGTGCCAGCAGCTTGGGGCAGGGGGCCTCTGAAGCTTTCTTT
CDR3aa: CASSLGQGASEAFF
v_gene: TRBV5-4
j_gene: TRBJ1-1
abundance: NA
d_gene: TRBD1

CDR3nt: TGTGCCAGCAGCTTAAGAGGACTGCTCACAGATACGCAGTATTTT
CDR3aa: CASSLRGLLTDTQYF
v_gene: TRBV7-8
j_gene: TRBJ2-3
abundance: NA
d_gene: NA